The sequence of this T cell receptor beta chain was determined in a study of OX40 agonist ivuxolimab in advanced cancers. Regarding the study as a whole: Both blood CD4+ and CD8+ T cells showed clonal growth by week 6 at 0.1 to 3.0 mg/kg. Among T cells, CD8+ cells averaged more expanded clones than CD4+ cells.

The CDR3 is 15 amino acids. The germline gives CDR1 MNHEY, CDR2 SMNVEV (reference sequence). Trimming took 4 bases from V and 6 from J; bases not matched to a gene: 6. Any history of autoimmune disease or systemic immunosuppression disqualified patients. This table comes from immunoSEQ multiplex PCR, and its TCRdb copy is limited to in-frame clones, with some not included. The table includes around 92,000 clones, 93% detected once. This clone has just one count. The antigen remains unidentified. The rearrangement uses TRBV27 and TRBJ2-3; 11 nucleotides agree with TRBD1. The material sequenced was CD4+ or CD8+ T cells sorted from blood, taken in a trial of the OX40 agonist ivuxolimab. This receptor was obtained from an adult with an advanced solid tumor such as melanoma, head and neck, liver or kidney cancer. The CDR3 sequence: CASSWDRGERDTQYF. The CDR3 DNA sequence: TGTGCCAGCAGTTGGGACAGGGGGGAGAGGGATACGCAGTATTTT.